This TCR beta chain was sequenced during a study of identical twins. Germline lookup yields CDR1 MDHEN and CDR2 SYDVKM. V shed 5 bases and J shed 2 bases, with 13 bases lying between them. CDR3 length: 14 residues. Regarding this clonotype: Its antigen is still unknown.

General study points: Memory repertoires showed no such pattern, whereas abundant cord blood beta clonotypes carried fewer insertions. Conclusions leaned on cross-sectional statistical analysis and did not track the same donors over time.

TCRdb re-analysed the 5' RACE reads in MiXCR, keeping a single row per CDR3 protein. The sample includes around 480,000 distinct CDR3 sequences, 14% of them seen just once. This same sample was also taken into another study, of yellow fever vaccine responses in identical twins. That work adds: Reportedly, the response of twins' T cells to the vaccine seemed partly convergent, partly personalized.

Sequencing was carried out using CD4+ T cells sorted from blood. The origin of this receptor is a young woman in good health. The chain links TRBV28 to TRBJ2-7; the D call may be TRBD1 or TRBD2 (7 bases each). This chain's CDR3 is CASSQGGSPYEQYF. CDR3 DNA: TGTGCCAGCAGTCAGGGGGGGAGCCCCTACGAGCAGTACTTC.